This TCR beta chain originates from a study of beta chain features in type 1 diabetes. As every portion of the isolated RNA was reverse transcribed, the sequencing read expressed TCRB transcripts. The protocol was immunoSEQ multiplex PCR, while the TCRdb copy is restricted to in-frame clones and leaves out a portion. Of about 340,000 clones listed, around 7.6% are singletons. The CDR3 is made up of 13 amino acids. From germline, CDR1 is PRHDT and CDR2 FYEKMQ (reference sequence). Trimming removed 1 base from V and 7 bases from J; junction bases left unmatched: 3. This clone has just a few counts. Sample: central memory CD4+ T cells from blood. The chain recombines TRBV13 with TRBJ1-2; 7 bases map to TRBD1. The receptor's source is a woman under 30 in good health. The CDR3 bases are TGTGCCAGCAGCTTAGACAGGGGTGTTGGCTACACCTTC. Protein sequence: CASSLDRGVGYTF.